This T cell receptor beta chain was found in a study of blood T cell repertoires in COVID-19. As for the study in general: The cDNA or gDNA used as material had been derived from T cells, B-cell-depleted T cells, or PBMCs.

The V segment lost 6 bases and the J segment 4 bases; nucleotides outside the gene matches: 3. The CDR3 spans 12 residues. Germline loops: CDR1 MDHEN, CDR2 SYDVKM. Profiled with immunoSEQ multiplex PCR; TCRdb holds only in-frame clones, not every one. The sample has more than 65,000 clones, 65% to 85% seen once; the top ten hold just under 6%. Sequenced sample: peripheral blood. The sequence derives from a man aged 55 to 70 with active or convalescent COVID-19. V and J are TRBV28 and TRBJ2-7, with 7 bases fitting TRBD1. In DNA, the CDR3 is TGTGCCAGCAGAAGACAGGGTTACGAGCAGTACTTC. Translated: CASRRQGYEQYF.